This TCR beta chain comes out of a study of blood T cells in healthy people across ages. Through a sample-barcoded 5' primer and a J-beta primer mix, a second PCR was run for 7 to 11 cycles. One entry per CDR3 protein, called by TCRdb with MiXCR from the 5' RACE reads. Of roughly 1,000,000 distinct CDR3 sequences listed, approximately 25% are singletons. The CDR3 consists of 14 residues. With 4 bases removed from V and 2 bases from J, the gap between germline ends came to 11 bases. Germline V CDR1 and CDR2: KGHSH, LQKENI. This sample also belongs to another study, concerning T cells of mothers and their children.

This sequence joins TRBV18 and TRBJ1-1; D not certain. Sample: blood. The TCR originated in a girl aged 2-10 years in good health. The CDR3 bases are TGTGCCAGCTCACAGGAACGAGTCAACACTGAAGCTTTCTTT. Translating gives CASSQERVNTEAFF.